These 23 T cell receptor delta chains were all obtained from the same sample, sequenced in a study of gamma-delta T cells after stem cell transplantation. TCRdb reanalyzed the RT-PCR reads using CATT. The table lists about 5,700 delta-chain clones, approximately 1.8% of them singletons. Sequencing was done on a sample of gamma-delta T cells. Every receptor here comes from a human donor. It is not recorded whose cells these are; they may come from a transplant donor.

Notes on this clone: TCRdb attributes to this sequence the protein of a much larger clone, which differs from the DNA translation at residue 4; a read error is likely, and the protein displayed is translated from the DNA. This sequence joins TRDV2 and TRDJ1, with D maybe TRDD3 (6 bases). Deletions cut 5 bases from V and 3 bases from J, with 18 bases between. This CDR3 has 15 residues. Germline-derived CDR1 and CDR2 are GEAIGNYY and EKD. This chain's CDR3 is CACGIVGDRPDKLIF. The CDR3 DNA follows: TGTGCCTGTGGCATCGTTGGGGATCGTCCCGATAAACTCATCTTT.

A note on this clone: This DNA's translation differs at residue 14 from TCRdb's protein, which comes from a much larger clone; a read error is likely, and the protein shown is translated from the DNA. The chain links TRDV2 to TRDJ1; TRDD3 agrees at 11 bases. The length of the CDR3 is 19 residues. The ends lost 3 bases at V and 4 bases at J; junction bases unmatched: 18. CDR1 and CDR2 (germline): GEAIGNYY, EKD. CDR3: CACDFITPGGYSGIDKLIF. CDR3 nucleotide sequence: TGTGCCTGTGACTTTATCACCCCTGGGGGATACTCTGGCATCGATAAACTCATCTTT.

This clone was counted between two and nine times. TCRdb records a much larger clone's protein for this DNA, with a difference at residue 3 that likely arises from a read error; the protein given is the translation of the DNA. V and J are TRDV2 and TRDJ1, with 10 nucleotides matching TRDD3. This CDR3 region has 17 residues. Germline V CDR1 and CDR2: GEAIGNYY, EKD. Here the CDR3 DNA reads TGTGCCCGTGACACCGTGGCTACTGGGGGATCCCTCGATAAACTCATCTTT. Translation gives CARDTVATGGSLDKLIF.

About this clone: The protein that TCRdb holds for this DNA derives from a much larger clone and differs from the translated DNA at residue 6, which likely indicates a read error; the protein shown here is translated from the DNA. This sequence joins TRDV2 and TRDJ1; 8 nucleotides align to TRDD3. V was pared by 2 bases and J by 0 bases, with 4 bases of the junction left unmatched. The CDR3 totals 15 residues. The germline CDR1 and CDR2 sequences are GEAIGNYY and EKD. The CDR3 bases are TGTGCCTGTGACAAACCCTGGGGGAACACCGATAAACTCATCTTT. Amino acid sequence: CACDKPWGNTDKLIF.

This clone was observed a few times. A far larger clone is just one base off, so this is likely a read error. V is TRDV2 and J is TRDJ3; tentatively, D is TRDD3 (6 bases). The CDR3 is made up of 17 amino acids. Germline values: CDR1 GEAIGNYY, CDR2 EKD. For the CDR3, the DNA is TGTGCCTGTGACACCGTTCTTGACTCCTGGGGCACCCGACAGATGTTTTTC. Its protein is CACDTVLDSWGTRQMFF.

This clone came up many times. A much larger clone is a single base away; this may be a read error. The J gene is TRDJ1, the V gene TRDV2; TRDD3 matches 9 bases. The J segment lost 1 base and the V segment lost 3 bases, leaving 11 bases of the junction unmatched. CDR3 size: 17 residues. Germline lookup yields CDR1 GEAIGNYY and CDR2 EKD. The CDR3 DNA follows: TGTGCCTGTGACCCTCTACTGGGGGAACCCTGCACCGATAAACTCATCTTT. Translating it yields CACDPLLGEPCTDKLIF.

This clone has ten or more counts. A read error likely explains this, since a far larger clone differs by one base. The sample carries other DNA sequences with the same CDR3. This chain uses TRDV2 with TRDJ1, with TRDD3 identical over 9 bases. The CDR3 spans 16 residues. Germline V gene lookup returns CDR1 GEAIGNYY and CDR2 EKD. CDR3 nucleotide sequence: TGTGCCTGTGACAATCTGGGGGATCCACCGACCGATAAGCTCATCTTT. Translated: CACDNLGDPPTDKLIF.

With regard to this clone: TCRdb lists the protein of a much larger clone for this DNA, which differs at residue 10, so this is likely a read error; the protein given here is translated from the DNA itself. The chain joins TRDV2 to TRDJ1, with TRDD3 matching 11 bases. The V segment lost 0 bases and the J segment 0 bases; nucleotides outside the gene matches: 8. The CDR3 is made up of 18 amino acids. Germline CDR1 reads GEAIGNYY; CDR2 reads EKD. The CDR3 region has the DNA TGTGCCTGTGACACCGTTGGGGGATACGATGGACACACCGATAAACTCATCTTT. The encoded protein is CACDTVGGYDGHTDKLIF.

Many counts were recorded for this clone. The chain is built from TRDV2 and TRDJ1, with 11 bases identical to TRDD3. The CDR3 spans 28 residues. The V gene end was trimmed by 1 base and the J gene end by 3 bases; junction bases not matched to a gene: 42. Looked up from germline, CDR1 is GEAIGNYY and CDR2 is EKD. In DNA, the CDR3 is TGTGCCTGTGACACGTGGATGCCCTACGGGTTCGAGGATGGACAGGCGGGTACTGGGGGATATATTGCCGATAAACTCATCTTT. Amino acids: CACDTWMPYGFEDGQAGTGGYIADKLIF.

The sample holds a few counts of this clone. A far larger clone lies a single base away; this is likely a read error. Other DNA sequences of this sample code for an identical CDR3. This chain links TRDV2 with TRDJ1; the match to TRDD3 covers 13 bases. CDR1 is GEAIGNYY and CDR2 is EKD in the germline V gene. CDR3 length: 18 amino acids. V lost 3 bases, J lost 3 bases, and 12 bases stayed unmatched. The CDR3 region is CACDPLRTGGYEADKLIF. The CDR3 DNA reads as TGTGCCTGTGACCCCCTTCGTACTGGGGGATACGAGGCCGATAAACTCATCTTT.

Concerning this clone itself: A far larger clone is a single base away, which makes a read error likely. The same CDR3 also results from other DNA sequences found in this sample. V gene TRDV2 combines with J gene TRDJ1; 8 bases map to TRDD3. J lost 2 bases, V lost 3 bases, and 22 bases had no gene match. Germline V gene sequence: CDR1 GEAIGNYY, CDR2 EKD. The CDR3 consists of 20 residues. The CDR3 sequence is CACDLLNPPKGDTETDKLIF. CDR3 bases: TGTGCCTGTGACCTACTAAACCCTCCTAAAGGGGATACTGAGACCGATAAACTCATCTTT.

This clone has ten or more counts. A far more abundant clone sits one base away, making this likely a read error. The CDR3 loop reads CARDQVLGDLKYDKLIF. Written as DNA, the CDR3 is TGTGCCCGTGACCAAGTACTGGGGGATCTGAAGTACGATAAACTCATCTTT. The V and J genes are TRDV2 and TRDJ1; 10 bases line up with TRDD3. The length of the CDR3 is 17 residues. Germline V gives CDR1 GEAIGNYY, CDR2 EKD.

As for this clone: A much larger clone differs by one base, so this may be a read error. The chain links TRDV2 to TRDJ1, with D possibly TRDD3 on 6 matching bases. The CDR3 spans 15 residues. Germline loops: CDR1 GEAIGNYY, CDR2 EKD. V lost 3 bases and J lost 1, with 14 bases in between. The CDR3 DNA sequence: TGTGCCTGTGACTCGGTCACTGGGAGCACCGATAAACTCATCTTT. Its translation: CACDSVTGSTDKLIF.

The CDR3: CACDTVPVLGPHGIDKLIF. The CDR3 region has the DNA TGTGCCTGTGACACCGTGCCCGTACTGGGGCCGCACGGGATCGATAAACTCATCTTT. The V gene is TRDV2, the J gene TRDJ1; 7 bases agree with TRDD3. In germline, CDR1 is GEAIGNYY, CDR2 EKD. CDR3 length: 19 residues. V trimming: 0 bases; J trimming: 4 bases; junction bases outside the gene matches: 19.

By proportion, this clone is large (0.1 to 1%). The sample contains more than one DNA sequence encoding this CDR3. The V and J genes are TRDV2 and TRDJ1; no firm D call. Trimming pared 3 bases from V and 0 bases from J, leaving 16 bases between. There are 16 residues in the CDR3. Germline V gene data show CDR1 as GEAIGNYY and CDR2 as EKD. Here the CDR3 reads CACDLVPGSNTDKLIF. In nucleotides, the CDR3 is TGTGCCTGTGACCTCGTACCCGGCTCGAACACCGATAAACTCATCTTT.

This clone was seen a handful of times. The mismatch at residue 15 between this DNA's translation and the TCRdb protein of a much larger clone likely reflects a read error; the protein shown is translated from the DNA. The chain employs TRDV2 and TRDJ1; TRDD3 agrees at 11 bases. There are 17 residues in the CDR3. Germline V gene data show CDR1 as GEAIGNYY and CDR2 as EKD. CDR3 bases: TGTGCCTGTGACACCATCGATGGGGGATACGCTGCTGATAAACCCATCTTT. The encoded protein is CACDTIDGGYAADKPIF.

This clone was recorded a few times. A read error may produce the germline difference seen at one junction end. The chain has TRDV2 and TRDJ1; a weak D match, TRDD3 (6 bases). Germline V gene sequence: CDR1 GEAIGNYY, CDR2 EKD. The CDR3 extends over 17 amino acids. The CDR3 nucleotides are TGTGCCCGTGACACCCTTGGGGGCCATCCTGACACCGATAAACCCATCTTT. This encodes CARDTLGGHPDTDKPIF.

There are a few counts of this clone. A read error is the likely source, as a far larger clone sits one nucleotide away. This CDR3 is also generated by other DNA sequences in the sample. V is TRDV2 and J is TRDJ1; 11 positions agree with TRDD3. Germline CDR1 and CDR2: GEAIGNYY and EKD. J gave up 1 base and V 1 base, and 7 bases lay outside the gene matches. CDR3 length: 17 residues. The CDR3 loop is CACDTLGDTWGTDKLIF. The CDR3 DNA sequence: TGTGCCTGTGACACGCTGGGGGATACATGGGGCACCGATAAACTCATCTTT.

This clone was seen a few times. Other DNA variants within this sample encode the same CDR3. This chain uses TRDV2 with TRDJ1, with 12 bases lining up with TRDD3. The V gene end was trimmed by 0 bases and the J gene end by 3 bases; junction bases not matched to a gene: 7. Per germline, CDR1 GEAIGNYY and CDR2 EKD. This CDR3 comprises 17 residues. The DNA of the CDR3 is TGTGCCTGTGACACCGTACTGGGGGATACAGGACCCGATAAACTCATCTTT. Its protein product is CACDTVLGDTGPDKLIF.

As to this clone: The protein given by TCRdb reflects a much larger clone and differs at residue 10 from this DNA's translation, likely from a read error; the protein shown is the DNA's translation. V usage is TRDV2 and J usage is TRDJ1, with TRDD3 matching over 9 bases. Germline assignment: CDR1 GEAIGNYY and CDR2 EKD. The ends lost 3 bases at V and 1 base at J; junction bases unmatched: 8. This CDR3 is 16 amino acids long. The CDR3 here is CACDGLTGGGTDKLIF. The CDR3 DNA reads as TGTGCCTGTGACGGGCTTACTGGGGGAGGCACCGATAAACTCATCTTT.

This clone is labeled as medium-sized. At the DNA level, this CDR3 is encoded by other sequences in the same sample as well. The V gene is TRDV2, the J gene TRDJ1; 11 bases are shared with TRDD3. Germline CDR1 and CDR2: GEAIGNYY and EKD. The CDR3 contains 15 residues. V shed 5 bases and J 2 bases; nucleotides not matched to a gene: 6. The CDR3 protein is CACVPLGDTTDKLIF. CDR3 coding DNA: TGTGCCTGTGTACCCTTGGGGGATACGACCGATAAACTCATCTTT.

About this clone itself: TCRdb has a much larger clone's protein, which differs at residue 9 from the translation of this DNA, likely because of a read error; what is shown is the protein translated from the DNA. The V call is TRDV2, the J call TRDJ2; weak D call: TRDD3 (6 bases). Trimming stripped 3 bases from V and 4 bases from J, with 14 bases between. The CDR3 is made up of 15 amino acids. Germline loops: CDR1 GEAIGNYY, CDR2 EKD. The CDR3 DNA is TGTGCCTGTGACTTACTGGGCTCTTCGACAGCACAACTCTTCTTT. It specifies CACDLLGSSTAQLFF.

Remarks on this clone: The protein TCRdb lists belongs to a much larger clone and differs from this DNA's translation at residue 6, which points to a read error; the protein shown is made from the DNA. This chain links TRDV2 with TRDJ1; 8 bases are a match to TRDD3. CDR1 is GEAIGNYY, CDR2 EKD, per germline. J gave up 0 bases and V 3 bases, and 20 bases lay outside the gene matches. CDR3 size: 20 residues. CDR3 loop: CACDPILGGRPESDTDKLIF. The CDR3 DNA reads TGTGCCTGTGACCCCATACTGGGGGGACGCCCCGAGTCAGACACCGATAAACTCATCTTT.